These T cell receptor beta chains were read from a single sample in a study of CD8+CD57+ T cells in acquired aplastic anemia. TCRdb re-derived calls from the reads in MiXCR, one entry per CDR3 protein. The sample lists fewer than 200,000 distinct CDR3 sequences; around 50% were seen once. Sequenced input: sorted CD4+, CD8+, or CD8+CD57+ T cells (not recorded which) from PBMCs. The receptors shown here come from a human donor with aplastic anemia. CDR3s include the opening cysteine and the closing phenylalanine or tryptophan. Fields, in order: V gene, J gene, CDR3 length, D gene, clone size, CDR3 protein, CDR3 DNA. D genes are given only for firm matches. Clone size, where shown, is once, few, many, or a class for clones that have expanded.

>TRBV2|TRBJ2-2|14|NA|few
CASSAAPFSGELFF
TGTGCCAGCAGTGCCGCCCCGTTCAGCGGGGAGCTGTTTTTT
>TRBV10-3|TRBJ2-6|18|TRBD1|NA
CAISDWTGGGTGANVLTF
TGTGCCATCAGTGATTGGACAGGGGGTGGAACTGGGGCCAACGTCCTGACTTTC
>TRBV15|TRBJ2-2|12|NA|NA
CATSFYTRELLF
TGTGCCACCAGCTTCTACACCAGGGAGCTGCTTTTT
>TRBV5-1|TRBJ2-7|14|TRBD1|many
CASSTGQVADEQYF
TGCGCCAGCAGCACAGGACAGGTTGCGGACGAGCAGTACTTC
>TRBV9|TRBJ1-3|16|TRBD1|many
CASSDGQASSGNTIYF
TGTGCCAGCAGCGACGGACAGGCCAGCTCTGGAAACACCATATATTTT
>TRBV9|TRBJ2-3|15|TRBD1|NA
CASSVGTGGTDTQYF
TGTGCCAGCAGCGTCGGGACAGGGGGCACAGATACGCAGTATTTT
>TRBV7-2|TRBJ2-6|13|TRBD1|NA
CASSMDRGTVLTF
TGTGCCAGCAGCATGGACAGGGGGACCGTCCTGACTTTC
>TRBV29-1|TRBJ1-2|10|NA|NA
CSVGNYGYTF
TGCAGCGTCGGAAACTATGGCTACACCTTC
>TRBV29-1|TRBJ1-6|13|TRBD1|NA
CSVQTGNNSPLHF
TGCAGCGTCCAGACAGGGAATAATTCACCCCTCCACTTT
>TRBV2|TRBJ2-5|17|NA|many
CASSAPTGLGGQETQYF
TGTGCCAGCAGTGCGCCGACAGGGTTGGGGGGACAAGAGACCCAGTACTTC
>TRBV19|TRBJ1-1|13|NA|NA
CASSIYVNTEAFF
TGTGCCAGTAGTATCTATGTTAACACTGAAGCTTTCTTT
>TRBV2|TRBJ2-6|20|TRBD2|NA
CASRESGTSGRDSRANVLTF
TGTGCCAGCAGAGAATCCGGGACTAGCGGGCGGGATAGTCGGGCCAACGTCCTGACTTTC
>TRBV11-2|TRBJ2-7|12|TRBD1|NA
CASQDRAYEQYF
TGTGCCAGCCAGGACAGGGCCTACGAGCAGTACTTC
>TRBV10-2|TRBJ2-7|15|NA|many
CASSSPGLSSYEQYF
TGCGCCAGCAGTTCCCCGGGGCTTAGCTCCTACGAGCAGTACTTC
>TRBV11-2|TRBJ2-7|13|TRBD1|few
CASSYWDSYEQYF
TGTGCCAGCAGCTATTGGGACAGCTACGAGCAGTACTTC
>TRBV24-1|TRBJ1-2|16|NA|NA
CATSDSNDRFGYGYTF
TGTGCCACCAGTGACAGTAACGACAGGTTTGGGTATGGCTACACCTTC
>TRBV6-2/TRBV6-3|TRBJ1-5|14|NA|NA
CASNPPMVSQPQHF
TGTGCCAGCAATCCACCGATGGTTAGTCAGCCCCAGCATTTT
>TRBV20-1|TRBJ2-2|18|TRBD2|many
CSARGLAGGPSHTGELFF
TGCAGTGCTAGAGGTCTAGCGGGGGGACCCTCCCACACCGGGGAGCTGTTTTTT
>TRBV19|TRBJ2-7|14|TRBD1|NA
CASSFGTGFYEQYF
TGTGCCAGTAGTTTCGGGACAGGGTTCTACGAGCAGTACTTC
>TRBV7-2|TRBJ2-7|15|TRBD2|NA
CASSPNSGPPYEQYF
TGTGCCAGCAGCCCCAATAGCGGGCCCCCCTACGAGCAGTACTTC
>TRBV27|TRBJ2-7|14|NA|NA
CASRTLGAGNEQYF
TGTGCCAGCCGTACTCTGGGCGCAGGGAACGAGCAGTACTTC
>TRBV20-1|TRBJ2-5|13|TRBD2|many
CSATKTSKETQYF
TGCAGTGCTACTAAGACTAGCAAAGAGACCCAGTACTTC
>TRBV20-1|TRBJ1-4|15|NA|NA
CSARGQPSTNEKLFF
TGCAGTGCTAGAGGGCAACCTTCAACTAATGAAAAACTGTTTTTT
>TRBV4-1|TRBJ2-1|18|NA|many
CASSQDDSGAASYNEQFF
TGCGCCAGCAGCCAAGATGATTCGGGGGCGGCCTCCTACAATGAGCAGTTCTTC
>TRBV18|TRBJ1-5|15|NA|NA
CASSPQIMAEQPQHF
TGTGCCAGCTCACCGCAGATCATGGCGGAACAGCCCCAGCATTTT
>TRBV19|TRBJ1-4|18|TRBD1|many
CASSIEVPGQATNEKLFF
TGTGCCAGTAGTATAGAAGTACCGGGACAGGCAACTAATGAAAAACTGTTTTTT
>TRBV6-4|TRBJ1-6|20|NA|NA
CASSDWGWSGRGSYNSPLHF
TGTGCCAGCAGTGACTGGGGTTGGTCAGGGAGAGGCTCCTATAATTCACCCCTCCACTTT
>TRBV19|TRBJ2-2|12|NA|few
CASSMRAGELFF
TGTGCCAGTAGTATGCGTGCCGGGGAGCTGTTTTTT
>TRBV19|TRBJ1-4|18|TRBD1|NA
CASSPRAGTGADNEKLFF
TGTGCCAGTAGTCCTCGCGCCGGGACAGGGGCCGATAATGAAAAACTGTTTTTT
>TRBV7-7|TRBJ2-2|14|NA|NA
CASSSVGYTGELFF
TGTGCCAGCAGTTCGGTGGGGTACACCGGGGAGCTGTTTTTT
>TRBV6-4|TRBJ2-1|14|TRBD2|NA
CATSDSTSVNEQFF
TGTGCCACCAGTGACTCTACTAGCGTCAATGAGCAGTTCTTC
>TRBV6-1|TRBJ1-6|15|NA|NA
CASKNKGEINSPLHF
TGTGCCAGCAAGAACAAGGGGGAGATTAATTCACCCCTCCACTTT
>TRBV19|TRBJ1-5|14|NA|NA
CATSSTAPAQPQHF
TGTGCCACCTCGTCGACAGCCCCCGCTCAGCCCCAGCATTTT
>TRBV2|TRBJ2-7|14|TRBD1|NA
CASSYGTGTYEQYF
TGTGCCAGCAGTTACGGGACAGGGACCTACGAGCAGTACTTC
>TRBV10-2|TRBJ2-7|13|NA|NA
CASSVGDSYEQYF
TGCGCCAGCAGTGTCGGGGATTCCTACGAGCAGTACTTC
>TRBV5-1|TRBJ2-3|17|NA|many
CASSSGIGALKTDTQYF
TGCGCCAGCAGCTCGGGGATCGGGGCGCTTAAAACAGATACGCAGTATTTT
>TRBV5-1|TRBJ2-2|14|TRBD1|many
CASRGTGRTGELFF
TGCGCCAGCAGGGGGACAGGGAGGACCGGGGAGCTGTTTTTT
>TRBV12-3/TRBV12-4|TRBJ2-1|13|NA|NA
CASSLGMRNEQFF
TGTGCCAGCAGTTTAGGGATGAGAAATGAGCAGTTCTTC
>TRBV15|TRBJ1-5|15|NA|once
CATSSISLGNQPQHF
TGTGCCACCAGCAGCATCAGTCTGGGGAATCAGCCCCAGCATTTT